What follows is one T cell receptor beta chain and its context. It was with a sample-barcoded 5' primer and a J-beta primer mix that a second PCR of roughly 7 to 12 cycles was run. Using its own MiXCR run on the 5' RACE reads, TCRdb lists one record per CDR3 protein. The profile shows 750,000 to 950,000 distinct CDR3 sequences, about 27% of them singletons. The data were obtained in a study of blood T cells in healthy people across ages. Looked up from germline, CDR1 is SEHNR and CDR2 is FQNEAQ (reference sequence). Unmatched junction bases numbered 16, after V lost 5 bases and J lost 14 bases. The CDR3 consists of 17 residues. The sample providers were healthy Caucasian people from Russia, aged roughly 6 to 95. This same sample was also part of a study on T cells of mothers and their children.

The sequence came from a woman in her thirties or forties in good health. The chain employs TRBV7-9 and TRBJ2-1, with 15 bases identical to TRBD2. The sequencing sample was made of blood. The chain's CDR3 is CASSPLGLAGGVRVKFF. The CDR3, as DNA: TGTGCCAGCAGCCCACTCGGACTAGCGGGAGGGGTCCGAGTAAAGTTCTTC.